This is a list of T cell receptor beta chains from one sample in a study of blood T cell repertoires in COVID-19. Assay used: immunoSEQ multiplex PCR; TCRdb lists only in-frame clones, some missing. The table records about 200,000 clones, approximately 85% of them present only once. The sample consisted of peripheral blood. The receptor set was obtained from a woman aged 65 to 85 with COVID-19, enrolled during active disease. The CDR3 runs from the conserved cysteine through the conserved F or W. The order of the fields is V gene, J gene, CDR3 protein.

TRBV15	TRBJ1-3	CATSRDLTGMGNTIYF
TRBV11-3	TRBJ2-2	CASSLGRNTGELFF
TRBV12-5	TRBJ1-1	CASRPPAGPNTEAFF
TRBV5-1	TRBJ1-3	CASSLGDSYSGNTIYF
TRBV7-2	TRBJ1-3	CASSLNQGHGNTIYF
TRBV2	TRBJ2-5	CASRATSAQETQYF
TRBV29-1	TRBJ2-7	CSVAKGTGYEQYF
TRBV27	TRBJ1-1	CASSSPWRTEAFF
TRBV2	TRBJ1-6	CASSPNRAENSPLHF
TRBV4-3	TRBJ2-1	CASSQDLRQGGNEQFF
TRBV19	TRBJ2-3	CASSGQGSDTQYF
TRBV19	TRBJ2-2	CASSSWDTYTSSGTGELFF
TRBV20-1	TRBJ2-7	CSERDEQYF
TRBV9	TRBJ2-5	CASSVGAANSQETQYF
TRBV10-3	TRBJ2-1	CAISARTDYYNEQFF
TRBV7-2	TRBJ2-5	CASSLEPLQGGGGETQYF
TRBV27	TRBJ2-3	CASSVRVSSTDTQYF
TRBV29-1	TRBJ1-2	CSVEGSNW
TRBV15	TRBJ2-5	CATSRVAGAGGAETQYF
TRBV3-1/TRBV3-2	TRBJ2-7	CASSQEAVRLAEQYF
TRBV7-2	TRBJ2-1	CASSLASGTYNEQFF
TRBV7-2	TRBJ2-5	CASSSPGLAGQETQYF
TRBV27	TRBJ1-4	CASSPRDRANEKLFF
TRBV5-4	TRBJ2-3	CASSLGLAGEDTQYF
TRBV7-2	TRBJ1-5	CASSLTTQGWGNQPQHF
TRBV6-6	TRBJ1-6	CASSFRPQGRGSYNSPLHF
TRBV5-1	TRBJ2-5	CASSLVPPQETQYF
TRBV6-2/TRBV6-3	TRBJ1-2	CASSYLGQDYGYTF
TRBV7-3	TRBJ2-1	CASSPGQGSYNEQFF
TRBV7-2	TRBJ1-4	CASSLVGTVNEKLFF
TRBV9	TRBJ1-1	CASSPRAGRLLEAFF
TRBV27	TRBJ2-5	CASTSAGGGPVGSETQYF
TRBV10-3	TRBJ2-5	CAISESSGRRETQYF
TRBV7-2	TRBJ2-7	CASSPRLGGLYEQYF
TRBV6-4	TRBJ2-1	CASSDIQGNEQFF
TRBV19	TRBJ1-6	CASSRGLSSMPLNSPLHF
TRBV11-3	TRBJ2-7	CASSRGGGNSYEQYF
TRBV6-6	TRBJ1-1	CASSYDRQNTEAFF
TRBV19	TRBJ1-1	CASGPLRANSRGTEAFF
TRBV6-2/TRBV6-3	TRBJ2-1	CASSFRTSGILFF
TRBV2	TRBJ1-1	CASNAGTVNTEAFF
TRBV11-3	TRBJ1-1	CASSLRGIVYTEAFF
TRBV6-2/TRBV6-3	TRBJ1-2	CASSSTGNRDGYTF
TRBV11-2	TRBJ2-5	CASSLAGGQETQYF
TRBV4-2	TRBJ1-2	CASSQPLAGFGYTF
TRBV19	TRBJ1-3	CASSIIGGGSGNTIYF